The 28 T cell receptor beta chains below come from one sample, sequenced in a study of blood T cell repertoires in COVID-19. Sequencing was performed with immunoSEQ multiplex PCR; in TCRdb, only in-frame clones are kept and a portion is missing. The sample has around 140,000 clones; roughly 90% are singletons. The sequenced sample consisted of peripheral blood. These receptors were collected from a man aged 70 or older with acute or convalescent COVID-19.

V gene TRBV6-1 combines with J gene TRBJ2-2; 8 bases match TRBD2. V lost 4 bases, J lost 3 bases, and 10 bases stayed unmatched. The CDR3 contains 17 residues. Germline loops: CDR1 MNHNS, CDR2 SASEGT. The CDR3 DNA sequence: TGTGCCAGCAGTGGTCCCGGCGGGGGGTTTTACACCGGGGAGCTGTTTTTT. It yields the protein CASSGPGGGFYTGELFF.

The CDR3 DNA is TGTGCCAGCAGCCCCTCGACTAGCTCCGATACGCAGTATTTT. This sequence encodes CASSPSTSSDTQYF. This chain connects TRBV5-4 to TRBJ2-3; 7 nucleotides line up with TRBD2. Germline values: CDR1 SGHNT, CDR2 YYREEE (reference sequence). The CDR3 length is 14 residues. Germline trimming cut 4 bases from V and 6 bases from J; bases unmatched to any gene: 8.

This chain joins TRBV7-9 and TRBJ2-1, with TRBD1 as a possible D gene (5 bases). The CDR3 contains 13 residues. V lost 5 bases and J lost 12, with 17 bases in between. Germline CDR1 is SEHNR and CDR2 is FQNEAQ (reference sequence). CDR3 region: CASSPNMGLWQFF. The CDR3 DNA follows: TGTGCCAGCAGCCCGAATATGGGGCTCTGGCAGTTCTTC. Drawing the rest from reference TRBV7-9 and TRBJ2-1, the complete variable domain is DTGVSQNPRHKITKRGQNVTFRCDPISEHNRLYWYRQTLGQGPEFLTYFQNEAQLEKSRLLSDRFSAERPKGSFSTLEIQRTEQGDSAMYLCASSPNMGLWQFFGPGTRLTVL.

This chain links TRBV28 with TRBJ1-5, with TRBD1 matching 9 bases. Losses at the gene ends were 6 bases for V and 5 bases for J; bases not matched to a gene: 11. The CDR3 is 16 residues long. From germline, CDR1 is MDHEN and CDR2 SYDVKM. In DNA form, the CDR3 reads TGTGCCAGCAGCGACCAACAGGGGGCCAAGCATCAGCCCCAGCATTTT. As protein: CASSDQQGAKHQPQHF.

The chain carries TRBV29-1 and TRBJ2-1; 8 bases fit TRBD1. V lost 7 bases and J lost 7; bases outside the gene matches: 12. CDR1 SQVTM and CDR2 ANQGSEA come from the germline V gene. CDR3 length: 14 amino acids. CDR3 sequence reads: CSGERTGKRNEQFF. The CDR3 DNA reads TGCAGCGGGGAGAGGACAGGGAAGAGGAATGAGCAGTTCTTC.

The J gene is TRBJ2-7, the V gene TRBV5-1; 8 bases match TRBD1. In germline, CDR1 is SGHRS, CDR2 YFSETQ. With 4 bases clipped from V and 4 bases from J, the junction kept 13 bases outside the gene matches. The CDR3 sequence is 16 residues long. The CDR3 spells CASSPGSGTGQYEQYF. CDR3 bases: TGCGCCAGCAGCCCTGGGTCCGGGACAGGCCAATACGAGCAGTACTTC.

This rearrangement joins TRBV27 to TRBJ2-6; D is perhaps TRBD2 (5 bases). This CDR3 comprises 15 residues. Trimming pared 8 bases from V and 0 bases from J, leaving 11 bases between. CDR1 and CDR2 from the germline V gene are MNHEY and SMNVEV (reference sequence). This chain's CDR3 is CASRGLISGANVLTF. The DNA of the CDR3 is TGTGCCAGCCGCGGACTGATCTCTGGGGCCAACGTCCTGACTTTC.

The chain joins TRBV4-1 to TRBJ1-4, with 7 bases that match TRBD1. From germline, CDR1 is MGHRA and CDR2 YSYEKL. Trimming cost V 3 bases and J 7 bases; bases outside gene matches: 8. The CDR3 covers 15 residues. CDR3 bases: TGCGCCAGCAGCCATCCCGACAGGGAGAGTGAAAAACTGTTTTTT. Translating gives CASSHPDRESEKLFF.

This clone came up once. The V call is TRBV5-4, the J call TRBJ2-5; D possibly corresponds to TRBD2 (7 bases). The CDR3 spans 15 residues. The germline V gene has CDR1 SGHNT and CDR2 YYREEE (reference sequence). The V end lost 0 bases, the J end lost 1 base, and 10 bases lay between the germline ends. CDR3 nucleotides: TGTGCCAGCAGCTTGGGGGCGGGGGCCCAAGAGACCCAGTACTTC. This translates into CASSLGAGAQETQYF.

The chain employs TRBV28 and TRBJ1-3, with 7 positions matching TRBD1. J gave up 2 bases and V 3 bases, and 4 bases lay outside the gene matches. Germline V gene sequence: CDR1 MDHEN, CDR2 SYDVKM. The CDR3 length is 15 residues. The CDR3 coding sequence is TGTGCCAGCAGTTTGAGCAGGGGGGCTGGAAACACCATATATTTT. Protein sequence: CASSLSRGAGNTIYF.

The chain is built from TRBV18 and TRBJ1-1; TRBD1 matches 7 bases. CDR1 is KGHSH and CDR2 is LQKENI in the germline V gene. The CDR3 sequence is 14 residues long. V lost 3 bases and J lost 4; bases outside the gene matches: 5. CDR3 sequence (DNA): TGTGCCAGCTCACCTCAAAAGGGGGCCACTGAAGCTTTCTTT. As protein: CASSPQKGATEAFF.

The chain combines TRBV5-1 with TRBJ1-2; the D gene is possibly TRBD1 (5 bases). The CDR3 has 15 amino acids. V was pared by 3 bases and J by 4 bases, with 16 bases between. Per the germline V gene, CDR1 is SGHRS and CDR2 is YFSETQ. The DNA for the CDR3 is TGCGCCAGCAGCTGCCTGGGGGGGATCGGCTATGGCTACACCTTC. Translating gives CASSCLGGIGYGYTF.

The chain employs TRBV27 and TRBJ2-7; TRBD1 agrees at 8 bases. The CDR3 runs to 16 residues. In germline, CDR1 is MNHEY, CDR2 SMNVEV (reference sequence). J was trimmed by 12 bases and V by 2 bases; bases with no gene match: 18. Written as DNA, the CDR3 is TGTGCCAGCAGTTTAAAAGGGAGGACAGGGAGCGCTGCCCGGTACTTC. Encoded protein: CASSLKGRTGSAARYF.

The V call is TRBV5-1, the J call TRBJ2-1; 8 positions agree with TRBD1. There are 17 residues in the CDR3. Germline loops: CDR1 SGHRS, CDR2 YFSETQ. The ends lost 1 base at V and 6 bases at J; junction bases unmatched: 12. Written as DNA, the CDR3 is TGCGCCAGCAGCTTGAGCGTGGGACAGGACCTTACCAATGAGCAGTTCTTC. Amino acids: CASSLSVGQDLTNEQFF.

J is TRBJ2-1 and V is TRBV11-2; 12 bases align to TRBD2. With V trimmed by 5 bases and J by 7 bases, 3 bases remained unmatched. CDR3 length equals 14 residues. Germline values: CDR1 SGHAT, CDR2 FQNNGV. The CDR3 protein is CASSLGLAGNEQFF. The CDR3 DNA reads TGTGCCAGCAGCCTCGGACTAGCGGGAAATGAGCAGTTCTTC.

Here the CDR3 reads CASSYRLVQETQYF. CDR3 sequence (DNA): TGTGCCAGCAGTTATAGACTGGTTCAAGAGACCCAGTACTTC. The V call is TRBV6-7, the J call TRBJ2-5, with D uncertain. TRBV6-7 is sorted into the ORF group, with uncertain function. Deletions cut 3 bases from V and 2 bases from J, with 10 bases between. The length of the CDR3 is 14 residues.

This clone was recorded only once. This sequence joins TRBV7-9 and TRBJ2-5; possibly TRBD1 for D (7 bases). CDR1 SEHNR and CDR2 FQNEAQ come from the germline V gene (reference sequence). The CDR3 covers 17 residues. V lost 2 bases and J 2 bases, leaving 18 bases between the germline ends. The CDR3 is CASSLILVEGAQETQYF. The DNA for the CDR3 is TGTGCCAGCAGCTTAATCTTGGTGGAGGGGGCACAAGAGACCCAGTACTTC.

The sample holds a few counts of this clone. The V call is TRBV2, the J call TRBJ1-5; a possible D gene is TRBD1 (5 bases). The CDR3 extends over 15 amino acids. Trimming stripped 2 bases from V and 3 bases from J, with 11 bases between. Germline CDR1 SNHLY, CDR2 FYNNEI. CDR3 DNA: TGTGCCAGCAGTGAATGGGGGGGTGTCAATCAGCCCCAGCATTTT. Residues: CASSEWGGVNQPQHF. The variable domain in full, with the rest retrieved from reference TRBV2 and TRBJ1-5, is EPEVTQTPSHQVTQMGQEVILRCVPISNHLYFYWYRQILGQKVEFLVSFYNNEISEKSEIFDDQFSVERPDGSNFTLKIRSTKLEDSAMYFCASSEWGGVNQPQHFGDGTRLSIL.

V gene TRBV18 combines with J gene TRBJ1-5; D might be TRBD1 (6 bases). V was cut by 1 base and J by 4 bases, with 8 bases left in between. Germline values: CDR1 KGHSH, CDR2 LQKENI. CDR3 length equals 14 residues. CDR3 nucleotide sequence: TGTGCCAGCTCACCACTACAGGGAAATCAGCCCCAGCATTTT. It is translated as CASSPLQGNQPQHF.

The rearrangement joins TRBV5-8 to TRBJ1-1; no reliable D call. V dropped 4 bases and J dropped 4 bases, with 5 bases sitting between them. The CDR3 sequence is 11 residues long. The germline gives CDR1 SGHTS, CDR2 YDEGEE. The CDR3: CASSRGTEAFF. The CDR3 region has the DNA TGTGCCAGCAGCCGGGGCACTGAAGCTTTCTTT.

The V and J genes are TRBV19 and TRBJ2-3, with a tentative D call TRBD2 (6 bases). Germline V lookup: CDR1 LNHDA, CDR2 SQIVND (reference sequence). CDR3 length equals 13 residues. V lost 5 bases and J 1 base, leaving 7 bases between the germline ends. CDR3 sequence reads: CASSERGTDTQYF. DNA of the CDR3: TGTGCCAGTAGTGAGCGGGGCACAGATACGCAGTATTTT.

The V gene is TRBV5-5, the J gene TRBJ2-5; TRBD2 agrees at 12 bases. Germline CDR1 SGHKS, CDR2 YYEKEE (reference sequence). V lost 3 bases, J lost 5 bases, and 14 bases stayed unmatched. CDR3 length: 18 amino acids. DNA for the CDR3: TGTGCCAGCAGCTGGGAACTAGCGGGAGGCTCCATGGGGGAGACCCAGTACTTC. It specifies CASSWELAGGSMGETQYF. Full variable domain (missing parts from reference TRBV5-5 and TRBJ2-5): DAGVTQSPTHLIKTRGQQVTLRCSPISGHKSVSWYQQVLGQGPQFIFQYYEKEERGRGNFPDRFSARQFPNYSSELNVNALLLGDSALYLCASSWELAGGSMGETQYFGPGTRLLVL.

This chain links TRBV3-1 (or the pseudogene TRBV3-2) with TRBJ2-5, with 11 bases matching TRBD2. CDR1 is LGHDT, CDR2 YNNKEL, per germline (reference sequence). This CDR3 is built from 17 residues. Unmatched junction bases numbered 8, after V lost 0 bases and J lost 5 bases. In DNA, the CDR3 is TGTGCCAGCAGCCAAGATTTCACTAGCGGGGGATCGGAGACCCAGTACTTC. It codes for CASSQDFTSGGSETQYF.

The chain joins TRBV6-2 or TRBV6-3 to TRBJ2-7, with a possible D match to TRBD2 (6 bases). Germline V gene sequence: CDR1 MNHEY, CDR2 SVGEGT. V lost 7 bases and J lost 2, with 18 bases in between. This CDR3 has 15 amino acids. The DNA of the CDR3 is TGTGCCAGCACCCCCTGGGGACGGACTACCTACGAGCAGTACTTC. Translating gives CASTPWGRTTYEQYF.

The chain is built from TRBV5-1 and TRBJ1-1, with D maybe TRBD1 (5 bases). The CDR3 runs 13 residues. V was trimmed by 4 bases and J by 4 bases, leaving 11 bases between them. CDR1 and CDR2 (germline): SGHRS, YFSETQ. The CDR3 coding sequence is TGCGCCAGCAGCGGGGCAGTAACCACTGAAGCTTTCTTT. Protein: CASSGAVTTEAFF.

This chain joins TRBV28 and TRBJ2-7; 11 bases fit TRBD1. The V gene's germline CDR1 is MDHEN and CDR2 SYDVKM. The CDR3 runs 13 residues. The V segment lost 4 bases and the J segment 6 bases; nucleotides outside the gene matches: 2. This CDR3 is CASSSGQGGEQYF. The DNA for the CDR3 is TGTGCCAGCAGTTCGGGACAGGGGGGCGAGCAGTACTTC.

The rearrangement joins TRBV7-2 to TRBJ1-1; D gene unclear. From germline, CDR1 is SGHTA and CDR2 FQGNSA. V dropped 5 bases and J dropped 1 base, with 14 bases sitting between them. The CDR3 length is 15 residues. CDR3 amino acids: CASSAPRYWNTEAFF. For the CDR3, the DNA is TGTGCCAGCAGCGCCCCGCGGTACTGGAACACTGAAGCTTTCTTT.

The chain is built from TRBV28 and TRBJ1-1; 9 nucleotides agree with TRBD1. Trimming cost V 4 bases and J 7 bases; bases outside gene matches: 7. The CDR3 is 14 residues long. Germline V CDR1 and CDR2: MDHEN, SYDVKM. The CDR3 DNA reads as TGTGCCAGCAGTTCCGGGACAGGGACGGTTGAAGCTTTCTTT. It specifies CASSSGTGTVEAFF. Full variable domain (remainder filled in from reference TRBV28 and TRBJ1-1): DVKVTQSSRYLVKRTGEKVFLECVQDMDHENMFWYRQDPGLGLRLIYFSYDVKMKEKGDIPEGYSVSREKKERFSLILESASTNQTSMYLCASSSGTGTVEAFFGQGTRLTVV.